This T cell receptor (beta chain) was sequenced in a study of response to subunit inactivated influenza vaccine. Germline values: CDR1 SGDLS, CDR2 YYNGEE. The CDR3 runs 18 residues. After removal of 4 bases from V and 1 base from J, the junction contained 12 bases not matched to a gene. MiXCR, run by TCRdb on the RT-PCR reads, gives a single entry per CDR3 protein. Seen here are about 170,000 distinct CDR3 sequences, about 12% observed once, and the top ten hold over 25%. The same specimen was also included in a second study, on T cells expressing NK-cell markers. That study adds: The cDNA for TCR beta came from 5'RACE template switching with UMIs. It was sorted CD3+CD56+NKG2C+, CD3+CD56+NKG2C- and CD3+CD56-NKG2C+ T cells that supplied the TCR beta repertoires. Of the CD8+ T cells in six or seven donors, about 1.0-7.5% belonged to dominant NKG2C+ clonotypes. Expanded NKG2C+ T cell clones had unclear HCMV specificity.

The clonotype was recovered from a man aged 50 to 59 who received an inactivated influenza vaccine. The rearrangement links TRBV9 to TRBJ2-1, with TRBD2 identical over 9 bases. Sequencing was performed on CD8+ T cells sorted from PBMCs, taken less than 13 days after vaccination. This CDR3 reads CASSLSPGLALSYNEQFF. The CDR3 region has the DNA TGTGCCAGCAGCCTAAGCCCAGGACTAGCGCTTTCCTACAATGAGCAGTTCTTC.